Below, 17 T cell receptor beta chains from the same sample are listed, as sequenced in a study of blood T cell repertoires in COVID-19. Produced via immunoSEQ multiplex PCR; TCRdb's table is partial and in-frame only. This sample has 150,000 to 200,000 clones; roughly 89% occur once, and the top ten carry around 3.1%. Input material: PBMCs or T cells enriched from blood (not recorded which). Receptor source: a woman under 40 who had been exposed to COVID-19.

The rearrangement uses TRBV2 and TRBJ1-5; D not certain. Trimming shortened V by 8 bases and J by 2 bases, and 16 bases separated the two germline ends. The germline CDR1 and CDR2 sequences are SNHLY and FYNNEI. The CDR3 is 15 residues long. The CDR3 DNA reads TGTGCCAGCTTGAGAGGGATCGTGGGCAATCAGCCCCAGCATTTT. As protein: CASLRGIVGNQPQHF. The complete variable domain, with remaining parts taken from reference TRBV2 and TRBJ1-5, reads EPEVTQTPSHQVTQMGQEVILRCVPISNHLYFYWYRQILGQKVEFLVSFYNNEISEKSEIFDDQFSVERPDGSNFTLKIRSTKLEDSAMYFCASLRGIVGNQPQHFGDGTRLSIL.

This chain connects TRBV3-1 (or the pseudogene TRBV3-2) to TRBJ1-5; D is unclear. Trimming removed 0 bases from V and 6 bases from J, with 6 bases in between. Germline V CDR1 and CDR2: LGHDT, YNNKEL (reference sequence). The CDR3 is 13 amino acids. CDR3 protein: CASSQDLSQPQHF. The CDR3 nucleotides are TGTGCCAGCAGCCAAGATCTATCTCAGCCCCAGCATTTT.

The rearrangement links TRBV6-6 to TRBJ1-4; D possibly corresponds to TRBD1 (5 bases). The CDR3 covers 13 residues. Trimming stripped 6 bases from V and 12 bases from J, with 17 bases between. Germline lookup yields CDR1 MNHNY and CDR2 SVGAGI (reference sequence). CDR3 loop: CASSPGPGAELFF. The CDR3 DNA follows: TGTGCCAGCAGCCCAGGGCCGGGAGCGGAACTGTTTTTT.

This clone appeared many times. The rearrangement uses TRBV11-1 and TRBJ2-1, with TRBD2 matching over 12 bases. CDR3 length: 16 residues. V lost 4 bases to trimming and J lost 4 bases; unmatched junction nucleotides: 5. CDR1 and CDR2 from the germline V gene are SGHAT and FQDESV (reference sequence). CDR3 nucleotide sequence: TGTGCCAGCAGCTCCCCCGGGACTAGCGGGTACAATGAGCAGTTCTTC. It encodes CASSSPGTSGYNEQFF. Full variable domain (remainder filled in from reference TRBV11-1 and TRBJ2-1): EAEVAQSPRYKITEKSQAVAFWCDPISGHATLYWYRQILGQGPELLVQFQDESVVDDSQLPKDRFSAERLKGVDSTLKIQPAELGDSAMYLCASSSPGTSGYNEQFFGPGTRLTVL.

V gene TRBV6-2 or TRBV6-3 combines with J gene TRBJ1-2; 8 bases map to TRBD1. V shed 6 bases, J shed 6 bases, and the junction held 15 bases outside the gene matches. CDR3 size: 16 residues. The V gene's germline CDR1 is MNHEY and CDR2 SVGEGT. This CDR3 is CASSRDRGGGSDGYTF. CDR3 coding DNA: TGTGCCAGCAGCCGTGACAGGGGAGGAGGCTCGGATGGCTACACCTTC.

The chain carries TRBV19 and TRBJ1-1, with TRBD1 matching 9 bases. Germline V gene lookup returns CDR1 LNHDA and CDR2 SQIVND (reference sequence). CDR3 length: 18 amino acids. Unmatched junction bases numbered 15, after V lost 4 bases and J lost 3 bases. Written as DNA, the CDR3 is TGTGCCAGTAGTACCCCTACAGGGGGCCTGACATGGGACACTGAAGCTTTCTTT. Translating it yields CASSTPTGGLTWDTEAFF.

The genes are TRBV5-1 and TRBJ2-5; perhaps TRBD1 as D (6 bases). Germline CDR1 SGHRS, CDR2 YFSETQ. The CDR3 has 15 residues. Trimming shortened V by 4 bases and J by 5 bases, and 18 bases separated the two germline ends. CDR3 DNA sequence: TGCGCCAGCAGCAAACCCGAAGGACAGAGGGAGACCCAGTACTTC. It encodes CASSKPEGQRETQYF.

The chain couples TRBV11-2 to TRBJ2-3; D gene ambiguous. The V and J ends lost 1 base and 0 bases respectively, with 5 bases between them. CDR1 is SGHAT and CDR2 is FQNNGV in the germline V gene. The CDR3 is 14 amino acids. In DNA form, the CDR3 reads TGTGCCAGCAGCTTAGTTATAAGCACAGATACGCAGTATTTT. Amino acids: CASSLVISTDTQYF.

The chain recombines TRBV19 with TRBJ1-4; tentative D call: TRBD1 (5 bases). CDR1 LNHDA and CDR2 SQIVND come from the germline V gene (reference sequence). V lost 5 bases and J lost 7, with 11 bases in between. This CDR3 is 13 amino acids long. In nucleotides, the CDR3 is TGTGCCAGTAGTCCAAGGGGTGCTGAAAAACTGTTTTTT. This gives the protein CASSPRGAEKLFF.

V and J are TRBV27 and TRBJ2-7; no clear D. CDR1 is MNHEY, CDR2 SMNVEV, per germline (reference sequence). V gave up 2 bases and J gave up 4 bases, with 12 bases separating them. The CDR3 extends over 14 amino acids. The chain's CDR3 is CASSLTLATYEQYF. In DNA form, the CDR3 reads TGTGCCAGCAGTTTAACCCTCGCGACATACGAGCAGTACTTC.

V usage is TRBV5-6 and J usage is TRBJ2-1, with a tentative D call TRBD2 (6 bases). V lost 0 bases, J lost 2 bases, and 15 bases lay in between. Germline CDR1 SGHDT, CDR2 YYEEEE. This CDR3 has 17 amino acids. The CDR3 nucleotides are TGTGCCAGCAGCTTGGGCCCTCCCGCGGGGCCCTACAATGAGCAGTTCTTC. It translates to CASSLGPPAGPYNEQFF.

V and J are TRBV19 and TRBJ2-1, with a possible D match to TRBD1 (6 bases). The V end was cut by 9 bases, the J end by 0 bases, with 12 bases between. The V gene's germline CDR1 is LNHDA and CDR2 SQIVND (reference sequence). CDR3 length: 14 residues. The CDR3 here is CASARGLSYNEQFF. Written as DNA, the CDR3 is TGTGCCAGCGCCAGGGGTCTCTCCTACAATGAGCAGTTCTTC.

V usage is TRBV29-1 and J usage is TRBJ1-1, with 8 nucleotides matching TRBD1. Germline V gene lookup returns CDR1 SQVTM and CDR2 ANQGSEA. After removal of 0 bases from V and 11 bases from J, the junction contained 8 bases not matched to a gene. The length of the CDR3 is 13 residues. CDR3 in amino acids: CSVEESGQGGAFF. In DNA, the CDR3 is TGCAGCGTTGAAGAATCCGGACAGGGTGGGGCTTTCTTT.

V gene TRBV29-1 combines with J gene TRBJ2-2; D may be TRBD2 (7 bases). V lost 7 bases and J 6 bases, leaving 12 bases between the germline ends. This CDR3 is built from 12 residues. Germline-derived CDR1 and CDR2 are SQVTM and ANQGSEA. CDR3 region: CSARGAAGELFF. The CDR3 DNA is TGCAGCGCACGGGGGGCGGCCGGGGAGCTGTTTTTT.

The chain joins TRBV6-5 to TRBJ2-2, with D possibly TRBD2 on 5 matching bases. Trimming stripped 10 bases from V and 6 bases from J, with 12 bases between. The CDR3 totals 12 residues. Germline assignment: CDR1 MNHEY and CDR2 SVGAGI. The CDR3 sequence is CATPGLAGELFF. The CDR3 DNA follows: TGTGCCACCCCGGGATTGGCCGGGGAGCTGTTTTTT.

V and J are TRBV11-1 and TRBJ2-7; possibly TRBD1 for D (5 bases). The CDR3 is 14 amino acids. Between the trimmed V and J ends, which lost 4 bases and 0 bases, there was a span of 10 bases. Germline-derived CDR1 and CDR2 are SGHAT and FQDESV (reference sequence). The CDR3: CASSSRQGSYEQYF. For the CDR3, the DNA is TGTGCCAGCAGCTCCCGGCAGGGCTCCTACGAGCAGTACTTC.

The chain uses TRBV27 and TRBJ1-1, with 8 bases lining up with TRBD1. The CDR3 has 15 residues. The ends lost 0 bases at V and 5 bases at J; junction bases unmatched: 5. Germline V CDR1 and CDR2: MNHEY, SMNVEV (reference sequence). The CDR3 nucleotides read TGTGCCAGCAGTTTATCCGGGACAGGTCGGACTGAAGCTTTCTTT. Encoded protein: CASSLSGTGRTEAFF.